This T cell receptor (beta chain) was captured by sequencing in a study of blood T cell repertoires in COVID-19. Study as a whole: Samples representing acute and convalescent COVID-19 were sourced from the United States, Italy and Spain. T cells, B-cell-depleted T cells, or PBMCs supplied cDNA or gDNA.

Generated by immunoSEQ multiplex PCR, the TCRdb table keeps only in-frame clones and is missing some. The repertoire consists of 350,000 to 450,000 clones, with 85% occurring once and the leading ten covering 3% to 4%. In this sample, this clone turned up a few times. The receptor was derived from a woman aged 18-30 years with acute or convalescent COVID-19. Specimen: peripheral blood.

This CDR3 is CASSLDYGQNYGYTF. CDR3 DNA sequence: TGTGCCAGCAGCCTAGATTACGGACAAAACTATGGCTACACCTTC. The chain links TRBV7-8 to TRBJ1-2; possible D gene TRBD1, 5 bases. Germline V gene data show CDR1 as SGHVS and CDR2 as FQNEAQ. The CDR3 is 15 amino acids. V lost 5 bases and J lost 2, with 15 bases in between.